Described below is a single T cell receptor beta chain sequence and its context. The sort gate was single viable CD3+CD4+CD8-CD45RO+ cells for memory CD4+ T cells. V was trimmed by 3 bases and J by 2 bases, leaving 10 bases between them. The CDR3 is 14 residues long. Germline CDR1 reads SGHTA; CDR2 reads FQGTGA. This sample was taken from a study of memory CD4+ T cells and cytomegalovirus serostatus. Method: immunoSEQ multiplex PCR; TCRdb's copy keeps in-frame clones and lacks some. The table has 25,000 to 30,000 clones, around 75% seen once. Sequencing was carried out using memory CD4+ T cells from blood. This clonotype originated in an adult in good health and CMV-seronegative. The chain carries TRBV7-3 and TRBJ2-5, with a weak D call TRBD1 (6 bases). CDR3 in amino acids: CASSFYGQQETQYF. CDR3 bases: TGTGCCAGCAGCTTCTACGGACAGCAAGAGACCCAGTACTTC.